This T cell receptor (beta chain) is drawn from a study of T cells in Graves' hyperthyroidism and ophthalmopathy. Regarding the study as a whole: Most thyroid-expanded clonotypes above 0.001 were also found in blood.

Diagnosis relied on clinical symptoms, serum thyroxine and TRAb, thyroid ultrasound and orbital computed tomography. Authors of the study amplified TCR beta CDR3 regions from RNA transcripts. The primer set for the first-round RT-PCR of the TCR CDR3 was HTBI. Using its own MiXCR run on the multiplex PCR reads, TCRdb lists one record per CDR3 protein. In the table there are about 380,000 distinct CDR3 sequences, around a sixth of which are singletons. This clonotype has only a few counts. Its antigen is still unknown. Trimming removed 3 bases from V and 3 bases from J, with 16 bases in between. The CDR3 extends over 15 amino acids. Germline V CDR1 and CDR2: SGHRS, YFSETQ.

The J gene is TRBJ2-7, the V gene TRBV5-1; D assignment may be TRBD1 or TRBD2 (5 bases each). The TCR comes from a man between 18 and 35 years old with Graves' ophthalmopathy. The sample taken for sequencing was blood. CDR3 in DNA: TGCGCCAGCAGCTCGGACGGGGACGGGGACTACGAGCAGTACTTC. Translation: CASSSDGDGDYEQYF.